Below, 8 T cell receptor beta chains from the same sample are listed, as sequenced in a study of blood T cell repertoires in COVID-19. Profiling relied on immunoSEQ multiplex PCR, and the TCRdb table lists in-frame clones only, not all of them. The table has 150,000 to 200,000 clones, around 80% seen once; the top ten hold roughly 8.4%. The sequencing input was peripheral blood. Receptors originate from a man aged 55 to 70 with acute or convalescent COVID-19.

The rearrangement uses TRBV19 and TRBJ2-1; 14 bases line up with TRBD2. The CDR3 runs 16 residues. Germline lookup yields CDR1 LNHDA and CDR2 SQIVND (reference sequence). After removal of 6 bases from V and 6 bases from J, the junction contained 7 bases not matched to a gene. The chain's CDR3 is CASSPTSGGAGNEQFF. For the CDR3, the DNA is TGTGCCAGTAGCCCGACTAGCGGGGGGGCGGGCAATGAGCAGTTCTTC. Using reference TRBV19 and TRBJ2-1 for the parts outside the CDR3, the full variable domain is DGGITQSPKYLFRKEGQNVTLSCEQNLNHDAMYWYRQDPGQGLRLIYYSQIVNDFQKGDIAEGYSVSREKKESFPLTVTSAQKNPTAFYLCASSPTSGGAGNEQFFGPGTRLTVL.

This chain joins TRBV6-5 and TRBJ1-2; a weak D match, TRBD1 (6 bases). Germline lookup yields CDR1 MNHEY and CDR2 SVGAGI. V was shortened by 2 bases and J by 8 bases, with 12 bases between the two germline ends. The CDR3 has 13 amino acids. The CDR3 DNA reads TGTGCCAGCAGTTACAAACAGGGTTCCGGCTACACCTTC. Protein product: CASSYKQGSGYTF.

The chain employs TRBV30 and TRBJ1-3, with D perhaps TRBD1 (6 bases). CDR1 is GTSNPN, CDR2 SVGIG, per germline (reference sequence). Between the trimmed V and J ends, which lost 4 bases and 0 bases, there was a span of 13 bases. The CDR3 consists of 15 residues. The CDR3 loop reads CAWTRGRTSGNTIYF. CDR3 bases: TGTGCCTGGACCAGGGGTAGGACCTCTGGAAACACCATATATTTT.

The V and J genes are TRBV7-6 and TRBJ1-1; unclear D gene. The CDR3 length is 12 residues. CDR1 is SGHVS, CDR2 FNYEAQ, per germline. Deletions cut 11 bases from V and 0 bases from J, with 10 bases between. The CDR3 spells CAAGPLNTEAFF. The CDR3 DNA sequence: TGTGCCGCGGGCCCCTTGAACACTGAAGCTTTCTTT.

In the case of this clone: The same CDR3 also results from other DNA sequences found in this sample. V and J are TRBV19 and TRBJ1-5; D possibly corresponds to TRBD1 (5 bases). CDR3 length equals 14 residues. V dropped 2 bases and J dropped 4 bases, with 9 bases sitting between them. From germline, CDR1 is LNHDA and CDR2 SQIVND (reference sequence). In DNA, the CDR3 is TGTGCCAGTAGTATACAAGGGGATAATCAGCCCCAGCATTTT. Its protein product is CASSIQGDNQPQHF.

This clone was detected a few times. The J gene is TRBJ1-1, the V gene TRBV2; D may be TRBD1 (6 bases). This CDR3 has 15 amino acids. V lost 2 bases and J lost 5, with 15 bases in between. The germline CDR1 and CDR2 sequences are SNHLY and FYNNEI. CDR3 residues: CASSELAGVRTEAFF. CDR3 nucleotides: TGTGCCAGCAGTGAACTGGCAGGGGTTAGAACTGAAGCTTTCTTT.

Notes on this clone: Additional DNA sequences in this sample encode the identical CDR3. The V gene is TRBV5-1, the J gene TRBJ1-2; 8 bases fit TRBD1. The ends lost 4 bases at V and 4 bases at J; junction bases unmatched: 6. CDR1 is SGHRS, CDR2 YFSETQ, per germline. The CDR3 extends over 14 amino acids. CDR3 DNA sequence: TGCGCCAGCAGCCCTGGACAGGGAGCCTATGGCTACACCTTC. This gives the protein CASSPGQGAYGYTF.

J is TRBJ1-1 and V is TRBV30, with 8 bases identical to TRBD1. V shed 7 bases and J 5 bases; nucleotides not matched to a gene: 12. This CDR3 contains 14 residues. Per the germline V gene, CDR1 is GTSNPN and CDR2 is SVGIG (reference sequence). CDR3 in amino acids: CASIGGQGGTEAFF. The CDR3 nucleotides are TGTGCCTCAATAGGTGGACAGGGAGGAACTGAAGCTTTCTTT.